This TCR beta chain was observed in a study of blood T cell repertoires in COVID-19. Sequenced by immunoSEQ multiplex PCR; TCRdb stores in-frame clones only, minus some. The data hold 150,000 or so clones, with 70% to 90% observed a single time. This clone has a single count. The V gene's germline CDR1 is MNHEY and CDR2 SVGAGI. V gave up 8 bases and J gave up 3 bases, with 17 bases separating them. The CDR3 covers 15 residues. The clonotype originates from a woman aged 50 to 60 with COVID-19, enrolled during active disease. Specimen: peripheral blood. The rearrangement uses TRBV6-5 and TRBJ2-1, with D hard to call. Here the CDR3 DNA reads TGTGCCAGCGTACTGACACCCCCCGACTACAATGAGCAGTTCTTC. As protein: CASVLTPPDYNEQFF.